The following is a TCR beta chain sequence with its context. Everyone who took part was roughly 18 to 89 years old, and they came from 24 US areas. Cohort 3 recovered donors had two negative PCRs, clearance, or symptom resolution. The data belong to a study of blood T cell repertoires in COVID-19. Looking at the study overall: The cDNA or gDNA used as material had been derived from T cells, B-cell-depleted T cells, or PBMCs.

Original handling: For nucleated cells, counts were estimated from reference gene primer amplification. The assay was immunoSEQ multiplex PCR, and TCRdb's table has in-frame clones only and misses some. V and J calls and clone size are those listed in that table; D and trimming were worked out from the DNA. The data show roughly 220,000 clones, over 80% seen once. Trimming took off 0 bases at V and 7 bases at J, with 13 bases between the two ends. Germline assignment: CDR1 GTSNPN and CDR2 SVGIG (reference sequence). CDR3 length: 13 amino acids. This chain uses TRBV30 with TRBJ2-7, with a weak D call TRBD1 (5 bases). The sequence came from a middle-aged woman who had recovered from COVID-19. Source material: PBMCs or T cells enriched from blood (not recorded which). For the CDR3, the DNA is TGTGCCTGGAGTGTACTCAGGGCAAGGGAGCAGTACTTC. Amino acids: CAWSVLRAREQYF. Using reference TRBV30 and TRBJ2-7 for the parts outside the CDR3, the full variable domain is SQTIHQWPATLVQPVGSPLSLECTVEGTSNPNLYWYRQAAGRGLQLLFYSVGIGQISSEVPQNLSASRPQDRQFILSSKKLLLSDSGFYLCAWSVLRAREQYFGPGTRLTVT.